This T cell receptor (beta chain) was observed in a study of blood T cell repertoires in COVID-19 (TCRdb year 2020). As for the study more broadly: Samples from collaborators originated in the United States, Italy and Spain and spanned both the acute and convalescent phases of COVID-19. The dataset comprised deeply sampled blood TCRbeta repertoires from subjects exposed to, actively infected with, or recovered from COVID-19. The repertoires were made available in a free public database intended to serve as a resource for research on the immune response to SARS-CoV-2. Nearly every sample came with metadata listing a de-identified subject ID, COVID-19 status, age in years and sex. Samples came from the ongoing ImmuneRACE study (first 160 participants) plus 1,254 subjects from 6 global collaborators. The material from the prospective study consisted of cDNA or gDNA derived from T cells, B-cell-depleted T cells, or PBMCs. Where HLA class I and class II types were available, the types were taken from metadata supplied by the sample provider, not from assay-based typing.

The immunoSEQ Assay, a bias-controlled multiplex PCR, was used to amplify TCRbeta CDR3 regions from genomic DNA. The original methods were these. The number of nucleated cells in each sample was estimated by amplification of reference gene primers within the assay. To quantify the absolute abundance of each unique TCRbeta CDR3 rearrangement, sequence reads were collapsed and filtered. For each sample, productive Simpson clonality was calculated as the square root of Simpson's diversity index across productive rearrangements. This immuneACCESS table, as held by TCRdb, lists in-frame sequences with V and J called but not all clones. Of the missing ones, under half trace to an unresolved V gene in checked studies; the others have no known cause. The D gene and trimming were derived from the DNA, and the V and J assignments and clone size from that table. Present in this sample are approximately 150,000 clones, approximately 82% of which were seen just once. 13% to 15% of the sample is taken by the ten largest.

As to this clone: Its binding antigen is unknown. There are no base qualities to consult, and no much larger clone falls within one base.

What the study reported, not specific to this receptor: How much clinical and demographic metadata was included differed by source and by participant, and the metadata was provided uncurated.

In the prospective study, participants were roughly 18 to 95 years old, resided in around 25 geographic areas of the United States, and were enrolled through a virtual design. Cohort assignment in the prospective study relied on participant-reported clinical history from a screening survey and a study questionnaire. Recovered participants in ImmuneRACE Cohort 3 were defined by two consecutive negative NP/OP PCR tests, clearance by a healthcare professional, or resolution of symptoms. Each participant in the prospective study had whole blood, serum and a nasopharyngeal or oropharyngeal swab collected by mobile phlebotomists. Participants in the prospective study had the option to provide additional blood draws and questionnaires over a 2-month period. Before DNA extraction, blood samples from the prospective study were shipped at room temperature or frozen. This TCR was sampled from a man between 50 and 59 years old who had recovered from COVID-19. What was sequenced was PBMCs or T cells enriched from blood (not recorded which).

The base sequence is TGTGCCATCAGGGGACAGGAGTTCGGGGAGCTGTTTTTT. Its protein is CAIRGQEFGELFF. The chain employs TRBV10-3 and TRBJ2-2; the central 8 bases match TRBD1. Measured from the cysteine to the phenylalanine, the CDR3 is 13 residues long. Only the CDR3 portion is preserved as DNA: 39 bases, with reading frame beginning at the first base. The germline V end is reduced by 6 bases and the J end by 7 bases; junction bases left unmatched: 4. Based on the germline V gene, the CDR1 and CDR2 sequences are ENHRY and SYGVKD.